This TCR beta chain was found in a study of blood T cell repertoires in COVID-19. Turning to the study itself: COVID-19 samples from acute and convalescent phases originated in the United States, Italy and Spain. From T cells, B-cell-depleted T cells, or PBMCs came the material, which was cDNA or gDNA.

In the authors' workflow: The assay estimated nucleated cells by amplifying reference gene primers. This table comes from immunoSEQ multiplex PCR, and its TCRdb copy is limited to in-frame clones, with some not included. That table furnishes V, J and clone size, whereas the DNA furnished D and trimming. Among 81,000 or so clones, about 92% were seen once, and the ten largest hold approximately 6%. This CDR3 has 15 residues. The germline CDR1 and CDR2 sequences are SGDLS and YYNGEE. J lost 3 bases, V lost 4 bases, and 2 bases had no gene match. The chain links TRBV9 to TRBJ2-5, with TRBD2 matching 14 bases. This receptor was obtained from a woman in her sixties or seventies with active COVID-19. The material sequenced was peripheral blood. The CDR3 nucleotides read TGTGCCAGCAGCTGGGGACTAGCGGGAGAAGAGACCCAGTACTTC. Translated: CASSWGLAGEETQYF.